This TCR beta chain emerged from a study of beta chain features in type 1 diabetes. Study-wide results and limits: Among patients, naive, central memory and Treg TCRB repertoires appeared more similar than among healthy donors. Resolution of whether HLA type affects TCRB rearrangement was not achieved here. Within each of all four CD4+ subsets, Type 1 diabetes patients had TCRB CDR3s that were moderately but significantly shorter.

Trimming took off 4 bases at V and 8 bases at J, with 9 bases between the two ends. The CDR3 covers 12 residues. Germline values: CDR1 SGHRS, CDR2 YFSETQ. For this clone: What it binds is not known.

Every bit of the isolated RNA underwent reverse transcription, so sequencing read expressed TCRB transcripts. Sequencing used immunoSEQ multiplex PCR; TCRdb keeps in-frame clones, though not all of them. This table has some 27,000 clones, less than 75% appearing once. The rearrangement joins TRBV5-1 to TRBJ2-2; no clear D. The sequence came from a woman in her thirties with type 1 diabetes. The specimen was Tregs from blood. CDR3 in DNA: TGCGCCAGCAGCCTAGGAGAGGGGGAGCTGTTTTTT. This encodes CASSLGEGELFF.